Sequencing of this TCR beta chain was carried out in a study of blood T cells in healthy people across ages. A second about 7 to 11 cycle PCR used barcoded and J-beta primers. TCRdb fed the 5' RACE reads into MiXCR, producing one record per CDR3 protein. The sample carries some 1,500,000 distinct CDR3 sequences, less than 45% recorded once. The origin of this receptor is a woman in her late teens or twenties in good health. Sample: blood.

Here the CDR3 DNA reads TGTGCCAGCCAACGGACAGGGGCGGACACTGAAGCTTTCTTT. The encoded protein is CASQRTGADTEAFF. V and J are TRBV12-3 or TRBV12-4 and TRBJ1-1, with 9 bases lining up with TRBD1. The J segment lost 3 bases and the V segment lost 8 bases, leaving 7 bases of the junction unmatched. The CDR3 consists of 14 residues.